This TCR beta chain was profiled in a study of T cell responses to AZD1222 COVID-19 vaccine. Study-level findings and limits: Clonal diversity was possibly underestimated; the donors were predominantly white British and more often female.

This CDR3 has 15 residues. The germline V and J ends were trimmed by 0 bases and 8 bases, with 14 bases remaining between them. Germline CDR1 reads GTSNPN; CDR2 reads SVGIG (reference sequence). This table comes from immunoSEQ multiplex PCR, and its TCRdb copy is limited to in-frame clones, with some not included. The data hold about 140,000 clones, with roughly 92% observed a single time. Turning to this clone: Its antigen is currently unknown.

This sequence originates from an adult in good health. The sequences come from peripheral blood, collected on day 0 of AZD1222 vaccination. V gene TRBV30 combines with J gene TRBJ1-6; a weak D match, TRBD1 (5 bases). The CDR3 sequence: CAWSVIPGLDSPLHF. The CDR3 DNA is TGTGCCTGGAGTGTAATTCCAGGGCTCGATTCACCCCTCCACTTT. Full variable domain (outside the CDR3, taken from reference TRBV30 and TRBJ1-6): SQTIHQWPATLVQPVGSPLSLECTVEGTSNPNLYWYRQAAGRGLQLLFYSVGIGQISSEVPQNLSASRPQDRQFILSSKKLLLSDSGFYLCAWSVIPGLDSPLHFGNGTRLTVT.